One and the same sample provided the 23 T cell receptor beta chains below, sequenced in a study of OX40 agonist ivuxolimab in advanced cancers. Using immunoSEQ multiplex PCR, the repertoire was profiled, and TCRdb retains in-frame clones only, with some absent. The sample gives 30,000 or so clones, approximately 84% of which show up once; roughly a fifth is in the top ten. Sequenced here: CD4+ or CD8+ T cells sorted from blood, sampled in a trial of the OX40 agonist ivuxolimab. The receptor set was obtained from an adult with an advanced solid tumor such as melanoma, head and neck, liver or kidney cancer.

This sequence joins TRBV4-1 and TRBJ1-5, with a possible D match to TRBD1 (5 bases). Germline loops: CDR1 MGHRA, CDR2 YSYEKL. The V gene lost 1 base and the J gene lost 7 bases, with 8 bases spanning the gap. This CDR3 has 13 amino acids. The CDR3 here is CASSQGGVQPQHF. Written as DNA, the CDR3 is TGCGCCAGCAGCCAAGGGGGGGTGCAGCCCCAGCATTTT.

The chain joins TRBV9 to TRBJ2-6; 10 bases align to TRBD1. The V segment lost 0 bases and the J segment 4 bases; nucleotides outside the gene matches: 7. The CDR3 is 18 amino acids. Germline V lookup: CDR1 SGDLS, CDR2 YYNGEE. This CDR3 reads CASSVDGTGVSGANVLTF. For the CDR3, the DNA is TGTGCCAGCAGCGTAGATGGGACAGGGGTTTCAGGGGCCAACGTCCTGACTTTC. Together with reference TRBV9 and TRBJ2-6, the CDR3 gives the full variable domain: DSGVTQTPKHLITATGQRVTLRCSPRSGDLSVYWYQQSLDQGLQFLIQYYNGEERAKGNILERFSAQQFPDLHSELNLSSLELGDSALYFCASSVDGTGVSGANVLTFGAGSRLTVL.

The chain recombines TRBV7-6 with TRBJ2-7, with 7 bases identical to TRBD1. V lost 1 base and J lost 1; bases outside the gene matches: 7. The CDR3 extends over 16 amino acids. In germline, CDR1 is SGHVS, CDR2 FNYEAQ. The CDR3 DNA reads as TGTGCCAGCAGCTTAGAGCCACAGGGGCCTTCCTACGAGCAGTACTTC. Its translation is CASSLEPQGPSYEQYF.

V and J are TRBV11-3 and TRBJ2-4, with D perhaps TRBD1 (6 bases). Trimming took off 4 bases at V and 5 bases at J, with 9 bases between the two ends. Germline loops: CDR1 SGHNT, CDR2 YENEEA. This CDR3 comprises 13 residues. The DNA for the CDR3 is TGTGCCAGCAGCTACAGGACAGAAAACATTCAGTACTTC. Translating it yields CASSYRTENIQYF.

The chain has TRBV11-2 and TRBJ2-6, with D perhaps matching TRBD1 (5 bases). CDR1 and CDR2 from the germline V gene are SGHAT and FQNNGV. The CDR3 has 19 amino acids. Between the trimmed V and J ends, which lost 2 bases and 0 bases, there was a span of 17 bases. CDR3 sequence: CASSLNTQANPSGANVLTF. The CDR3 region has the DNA TGTGCCAGCAGCTTAAATACACAGGCCAACCCCTCTGGGGCCAACGTCCTGACTTTC.

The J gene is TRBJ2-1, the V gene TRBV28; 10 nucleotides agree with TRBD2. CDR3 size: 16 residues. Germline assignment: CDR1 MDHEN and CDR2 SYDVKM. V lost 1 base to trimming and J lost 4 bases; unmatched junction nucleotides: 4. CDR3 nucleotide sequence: TGTGCCAGCAGTTTATCGCTAGCGGGAGCATACAATGAGCAGTTCTTC. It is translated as CASSLSLAGAYNEQFF.

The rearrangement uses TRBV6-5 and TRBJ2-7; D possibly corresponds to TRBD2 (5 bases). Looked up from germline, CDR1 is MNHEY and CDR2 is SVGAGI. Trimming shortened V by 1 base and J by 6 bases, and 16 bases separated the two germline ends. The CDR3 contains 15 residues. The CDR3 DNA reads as TGTGCCAGCAGTTACTACCCCCGCGGGCTCCGCGAGCAGTACTTC. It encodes CASSYYPRGLREQYF.

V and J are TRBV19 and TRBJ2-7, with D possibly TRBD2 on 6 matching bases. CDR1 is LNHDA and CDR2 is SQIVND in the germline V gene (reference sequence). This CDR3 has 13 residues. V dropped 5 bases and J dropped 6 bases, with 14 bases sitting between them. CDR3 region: CASSSSTRCEQYF. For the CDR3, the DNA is TGTGCCAGTAGTTCCTCGACTAGGTGCGAGCAGTACTTC.

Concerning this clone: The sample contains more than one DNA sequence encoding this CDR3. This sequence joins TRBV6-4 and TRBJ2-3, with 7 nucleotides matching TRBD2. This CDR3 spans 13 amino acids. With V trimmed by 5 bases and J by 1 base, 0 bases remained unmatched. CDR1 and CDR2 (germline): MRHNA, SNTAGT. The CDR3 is CASSTSGTDTQYF. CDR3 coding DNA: TGTGCCAGCAGTACTAGCGGCACAGATACGCAGTATTTT.

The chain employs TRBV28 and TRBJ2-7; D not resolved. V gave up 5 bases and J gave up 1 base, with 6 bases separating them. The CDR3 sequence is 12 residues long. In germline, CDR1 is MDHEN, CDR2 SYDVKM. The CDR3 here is CASSVLSYEQYF. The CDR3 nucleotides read TGTGCCAGCAGTGTACTTTCCTACGAGCAGTACTTC. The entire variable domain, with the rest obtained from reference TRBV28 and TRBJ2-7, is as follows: DVKVTQSSRYLVKRTGEKVFLECVQDMDHENMFWYRQDPGLGLRLIYFSYDVKMKEKGDIPEGYSVSREKKERFSLILESASTNQTSMYLCASSVLSYEQYFGPGTRLTVT.

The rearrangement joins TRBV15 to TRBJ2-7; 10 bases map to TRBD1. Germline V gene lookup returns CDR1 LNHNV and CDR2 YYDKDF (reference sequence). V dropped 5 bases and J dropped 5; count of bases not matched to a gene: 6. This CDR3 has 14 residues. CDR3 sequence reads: CATSPDRGLNEQYF. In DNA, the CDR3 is TGTGCCACCAGCCCCGACAGGGGGCTAAACGAGCAGTACTTC.

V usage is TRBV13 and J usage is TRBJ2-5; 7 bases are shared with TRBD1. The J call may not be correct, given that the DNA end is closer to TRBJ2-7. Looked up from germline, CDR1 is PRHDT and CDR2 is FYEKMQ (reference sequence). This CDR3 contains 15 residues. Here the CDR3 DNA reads TGTGCCAGCAGCACCTTAGGAACAGGGGCTCGCGAGCAGTACTTC. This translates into CASSTLGTGAREQYF.

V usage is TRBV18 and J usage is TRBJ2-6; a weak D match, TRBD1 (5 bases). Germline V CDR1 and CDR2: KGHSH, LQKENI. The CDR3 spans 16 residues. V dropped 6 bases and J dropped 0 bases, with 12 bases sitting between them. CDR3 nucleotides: TGTGCCAGCTCCCCCGACAGCCTCTCTGGGGCCAACGTCCTGACTTTC. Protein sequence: CASSPDSLSGANVLTF.

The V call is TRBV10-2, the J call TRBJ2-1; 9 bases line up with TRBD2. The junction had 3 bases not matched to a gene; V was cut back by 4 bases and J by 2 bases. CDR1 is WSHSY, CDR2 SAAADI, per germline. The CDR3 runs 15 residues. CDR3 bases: TGCGCCAGCAGTGTAGCGGGAGATACCTACAATGAGCAGTTCTTC. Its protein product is CASSVAGDTYNEQFF.

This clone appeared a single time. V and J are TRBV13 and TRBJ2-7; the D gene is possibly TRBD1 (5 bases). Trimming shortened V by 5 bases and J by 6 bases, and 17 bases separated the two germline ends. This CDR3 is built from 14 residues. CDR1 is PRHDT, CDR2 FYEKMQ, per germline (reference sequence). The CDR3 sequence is CASSKRQTPGEQYF. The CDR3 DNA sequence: TGTGCCAGCAGCAAAAGACAGACCCCCGGCGAGCAGTACTTC.

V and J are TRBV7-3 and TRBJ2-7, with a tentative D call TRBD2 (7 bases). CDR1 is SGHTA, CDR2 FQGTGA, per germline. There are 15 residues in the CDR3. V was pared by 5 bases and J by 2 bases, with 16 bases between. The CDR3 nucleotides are TGTGCCAGCAGCCAAGGACTAGGGGGACCCTACGAGCAGTACTTC. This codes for CASSQGLGGPYEQYF. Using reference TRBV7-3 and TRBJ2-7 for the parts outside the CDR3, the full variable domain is GAGVSQTPSNKVTEKGKYVELRCDPISGHTALYWYRQSLGQGPEFLIYFQGTGAADDSGLPNDRFFAVRPEGSVSTLKIQRTERGDSAVYLCASSQGLGGPYEQYFGPGTRLTVT.

The CDR3 region is CASSGQHEQYF. CDR3 sequence (DNA): TGCGCCAGCAGCGGCCAACACGAGCAGTACTTC. The chain links TRBV5-1 to TRBJ2-7; D unresolved. Germline CDR1 reads SGHRS; CDR2 reads YFSETQ. The CDR3 consists of 11 residues. V lost 4 bases to trimming and J lost 5 bases, with 7 bases between them.

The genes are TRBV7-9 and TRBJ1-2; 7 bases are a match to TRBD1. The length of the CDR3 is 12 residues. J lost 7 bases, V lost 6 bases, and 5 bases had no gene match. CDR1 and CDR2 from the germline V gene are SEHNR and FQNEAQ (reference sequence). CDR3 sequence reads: CASRSTGIGYTF. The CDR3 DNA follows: TGTGCCAGCAGGTCGACAGGGATTGGCTACACCTTC.

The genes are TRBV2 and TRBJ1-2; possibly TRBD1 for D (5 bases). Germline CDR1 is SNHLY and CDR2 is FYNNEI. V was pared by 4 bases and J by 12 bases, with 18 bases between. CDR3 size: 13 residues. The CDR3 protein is CASSGGETPEDTF. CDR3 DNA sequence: TGTGCCAGCAGTGGGGGGGAAACCCCCGAAGACACCTTC.

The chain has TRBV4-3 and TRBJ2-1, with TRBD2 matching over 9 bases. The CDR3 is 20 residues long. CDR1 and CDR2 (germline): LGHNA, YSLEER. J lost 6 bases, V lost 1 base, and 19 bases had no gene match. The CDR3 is CASSQVGVAGDRGVSNEQFF. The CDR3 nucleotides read TGCGCCAGCAGCCAAGTTGGGGTAGCGGGGGACCGGGGGGTTTCCAATGAGCAGTTCTTC.

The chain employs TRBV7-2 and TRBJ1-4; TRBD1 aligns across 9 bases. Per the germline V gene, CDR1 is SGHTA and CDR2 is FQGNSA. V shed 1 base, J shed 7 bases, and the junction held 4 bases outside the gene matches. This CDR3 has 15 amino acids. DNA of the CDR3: TGTGCCAGCAGCTTAGGGACAGGGGCGGGTGAAAAACTGTTTTTT. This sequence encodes CASSLGTGAGEKLFF.

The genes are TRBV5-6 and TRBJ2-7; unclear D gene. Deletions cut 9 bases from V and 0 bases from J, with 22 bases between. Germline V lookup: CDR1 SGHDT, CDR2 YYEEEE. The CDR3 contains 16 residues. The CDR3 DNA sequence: TGTGCCACTCCGGACGTCAGAGAGAGAGGCTCCTACGAGCAGTACTTC. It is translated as CATPDVRERGSYEQYF.

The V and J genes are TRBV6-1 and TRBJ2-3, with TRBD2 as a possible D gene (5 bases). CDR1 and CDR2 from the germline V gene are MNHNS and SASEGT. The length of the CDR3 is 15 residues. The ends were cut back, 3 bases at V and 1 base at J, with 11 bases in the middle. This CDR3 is CASSDSWGGTDTQYF. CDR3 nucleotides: TGTGCCAGCAGTGATTCGTGGGGAGGCACAGATACGCAGTATTTT.